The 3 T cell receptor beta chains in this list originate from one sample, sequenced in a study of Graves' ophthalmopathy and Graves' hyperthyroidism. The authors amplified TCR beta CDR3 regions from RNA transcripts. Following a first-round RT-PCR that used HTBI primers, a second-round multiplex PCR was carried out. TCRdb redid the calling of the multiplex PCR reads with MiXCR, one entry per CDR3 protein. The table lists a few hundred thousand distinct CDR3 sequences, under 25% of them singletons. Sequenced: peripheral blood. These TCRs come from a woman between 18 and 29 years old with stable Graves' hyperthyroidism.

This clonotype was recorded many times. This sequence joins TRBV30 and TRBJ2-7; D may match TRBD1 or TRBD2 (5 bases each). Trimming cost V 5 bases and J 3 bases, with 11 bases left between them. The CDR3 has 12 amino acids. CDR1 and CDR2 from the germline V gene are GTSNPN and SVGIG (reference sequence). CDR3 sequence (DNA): TGTGCCTGGGCCGGGACCATCTACGAGCAGTACTTC. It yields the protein CAWAGTIYEQYF.

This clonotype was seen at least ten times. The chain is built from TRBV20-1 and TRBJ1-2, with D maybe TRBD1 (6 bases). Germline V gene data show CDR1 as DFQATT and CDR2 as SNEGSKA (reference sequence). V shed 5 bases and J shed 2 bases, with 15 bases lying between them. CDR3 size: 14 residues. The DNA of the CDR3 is TGCAGTGCTCGGACGAGGGGGGCGAACTATGGCTACACCTTC. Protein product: CSARTRGANYGYTF.

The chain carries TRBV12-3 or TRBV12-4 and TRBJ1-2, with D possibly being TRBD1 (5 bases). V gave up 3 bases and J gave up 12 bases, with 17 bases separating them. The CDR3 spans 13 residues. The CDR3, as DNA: TGTGCCAGCAGTTTCGGGGCGGGTGGTGGAGACACCTTC. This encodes CASSFGAGGGDTF.